This record looks at one TCR beta chain sequence and its context. What it binds is unknown. Other DNA sequences from this sample encode an identical CDR3 as well. CD8 cells regarded as naive lacked CD45RO, were positively chosen for CCR7, and omitted terminally differentiated effector memory CD45RA+ cells. The authors distributed each subset's genomic DNA evenly over several immunoSEQ plates. Clones were read by immunoSEQ multiplex PCR, and TCRdb kept only the in-frame ones, dropping some. The sample gives millions of clones, 85% to 95% of which show up once; 1.1% is in the top ten. The sample originates from a study of shared clonotypes between healthy human individuals. For the study at large: Each donor had three CD4 naive, three CD4 memory, two CD8 naive and one CD8 memory plate. Points from the study as a whole: Against clonotypes common to all four donors, non-shared ones had lower generation probabilities.

This CDR3 has 14 amino acids. With 2 bases removed from V and 1 base from J, the gap between germline ends came to 8 bases. From germline, CDR1 is MNHEY and CDR2 SVGAGI. This receptor was obtained from a young man in good health. Source material: naive CD8+ T cells sorted from blood. The rearrangement uses TRBV6-5 and TRBJ2-5; weak D call: TRBD1 (5 bases). DNA for the CDR3: TGTGCCAGCAGTTACACAGGCAGCCAAGAGACCCAGTACTTC. Its translation is CASSYTGSQETQYF.